This T cell receptor beta chain originates from a study of shared clonotypes between healthy human individuals. Authors' methods: With immunoSEQ giving junction-only sequences and no quality scores, filtering differed. Using immunoSEQ multiplex PCR, the repertoire was profiled, and TCRdb retains in-frame clones only, with some absent. V and J calls and clone size come straight from that table; D and trimming were deduced from the DNA. This table has millions of clones, roughly 96% appearing once. Details on this clone: Its antigen is not known.

Findings and limits, study-wide: Unshared clonotypes carried lower generation probabilities than those common to all four donors.

CDR1 is SGHNT and CDR2 is YYREEE in the germline V gene (reference sequence). CDR3 length equals 16 residues. V lost 0 bases and J 3 bases, leaving 16 bases between the germline ends. Sequencing was done on a sample of naive CD4+ T cells sorted from blood. Subset meaning: CD45RA+ positively selected. This chain connects TRBV5-4 to TRBJ2-7; D gene unclear. This clonotype was sampled from a man aged 18 to 35 in good health. In nucleotides, the CDR3 is TGTGCCAGCAGCTTGGGGTCTGCAGCGAGACACTACGAGCAGTACTTC. Protein sequence: CASSLGSAARHYEQYF.